This T cell receptor beta chain was identified in a study of blood T cell repertoires in COVID-19. From germline, CDR1 is SGHAT and CDR2 FQNNGV. CDR3 length equals 14 residues. Trimming pared 1 base from V and 0 bases from J, leaving 7 bases between. Using immunoSEQ multiplex PCR, the repertoire was profiled, and TCRdb retains in-frame clones only, with some absent. The sample gives under 35,000 clones, about 88% of which show up once; 6.5% to 8.5% is in the top ten. V is TRBV11-2 and J is TRBJ2-7, with a possible D match to TRBD2 (5 bases). This receptor was identified in a woman aged 45-65 years with active COVID-19. What was sequenced was peripheral blood. The CDR3 protein is CASSLVGSSYEQYF. DNA for the CDR3: TGTGCCAGCAGCTTAGTAGGGAGCTCCTACGAGCAGTACTTC.